These T cell receptor beta chains were read from a single sample in a study of cytomegalovirus exposure and HLA in healthy donors. TCRdb's table, derived via immunoSEQ multiplex PCR, lists solely in-frame clones and lacks some. Here the sample spans tens of thousands of clones, 60% to 80% being singletons. Sequencing was carried out using PBMCs. The origin of the receptors is a woman aged 40 to 55 in good health and CMV-seropositive. Both conserved end residues are part of each CDR3. The D gene is left open where the match is weak. Not every row has a clone size; where given, it reads once, few, many or a size class.

v_call	clone_size	d_call	j_call	cdr3_aa	cdr3_nt
TRBV10-3	few	TRBD1	TRBJ2-3	CAISGQDTDTQYF	TGTGCCATCAGCGGACAGGACACAGATACGCAGTATTTT
TRBV29-1	once	NA	TRBJ1-4	CSASVGGSNEKLFF	TGCAGCGCCTCAGTGGGAGGTTCGAATGAAAAACTGTTTTTT
TRBV19	NA	NA	TRBJ1-5	CASSIRDTDQPQHF	TGTGCCAGTAGTATCCGGGACACTGATCAGCCCCAGCATTTT
TRBV5-4	NA	TRBD1	TRBJ2-2	CASSPGQGNTGELFF	TGTGCCAGCAGCCCGGGACAGGGGAACACCGGGGAGCTGTTTTTT
TRBV19	NA	NA	TRBJ1-1	CASSISGDAEAFF	TGTGCCAGTAGTATATCAGGGGACGCTGAAGCTTTCTTT
TRBV29-1	NA	TRBD2	TRBJ2-5	CSVVASGFQETQYF	TGCAGCGTTGTGGCTAGCGGGTTCCAAGAGACCCAGTACTTC
TRBV19	NA	TRBD2	TRBJ2-7	CASSMGGNEQYF	TGTGCCAGTAGTATGGGGGGGAACGAGCAGTACTTC
TRBV29-1	NA	NA	TRBJ2-1	CSSLVPQNEQFF	TGCAGCTCTCTAGTCCCTCAGAATGAGCAGTTCTTC
TRBV5-1	NA	TRBD1	TRBJ2-7	CASSPGQRPSYEQYF	TGCGCCAGCAGCCCGGGACAGCGCCCTTCCTACGAGCAGTACTTC
TRBV7-6	NA	NA	TRBJ1-4	CASSIGQTNEKLFF	TGTGCCAGCAGCATCGGACAAACTAATGAAAAACTGTTTTTT
TRBV15	few	NA	TRBJ2-1	CATSRDPLRGRNEQFF	TGTGCCACCAGCAGAGATCCCCTACGGGGAAGGAATGAGCAGTTCTTC
TRBV12-2	NA	NA	TRBJ2-7	CASHPNRDPGGLSYEQYF	TGTGCAAGTCACCCGAACCGGGACCCCGGGGGACTCTCCTACGAGCAGTACTTC
TRBV7-9	few	TRBD1	TRBJ2-7	CASSLGQGDEQYF	TGTGCCAGCAGCTTGGGACAGGGGGACGAGCAGTACTTC
TRBV9	NA	NA	TRBJ2-2	CASSLINTGELFF	TGTGCCAGCAGCTTAATTAACACCGGGGAGCTGTTTTTT
TRBV9	NA	TRBD1	TRBJ1-3	CASSVTGGPGNTIYF	TGTGCCAGCAGCGTGACAGGGGGGCCTGGAAACACCATATATTTT
TRBV4-3	NA	NA	TRBJ2-7	CASSQDSRDTYYEQYF	TGCGCCAGCAGCCAAGACTCCCGGGACACTTACTACGAGCAGTACTTC
TRBV29-1	NA	NA	TRBJ2-3	CSVDTAGNTDTQYF	TGCAGCGTTGATACGGCAGGGAACACAGATACGCAGTATTTT
TRBV7-9	NA	TRBD2	TRBJ2-5	CASSSGGGGISETQYF	TGTGCCAGCAGCTCTGGTGGCGGGGGGATTTCAGAGACCCAGTACTTC
TRBV10-3	once	TRBD2	TRBJ2-1	CAIGLAGGPGSYNEQFF	TGTGCCATAGGACTAGCGGGGGGGCCAGGTTCCTACAATGAGCAGTTCTTC
TRBV5-1	NA	NA	TRBJ2-7	CASREGGSSYEQYF	TGCGCCAGCCGAGAAGGGGGTAGCTCCTACGAGCAGTACTTC
TRBV4-1	NA	TRBD1	TRBJ2-7	CASSQKPGQGPSYEQYF	TGCGCCAGCAGCCAGAAACCGGGACAGGGCCCCTCCTACGAGCAGTACTTC
TRBV11-2	NA	NA	TRBJ2-7	CASSFMLAGSDEQYF	TGTGCCAGCAGCTTTATGCTAGCCGGTAGTGACGAGCAGTACTTC
TRBV7-5	NA	NA	TRBJ2-7	CARSLIPNRVNSYEQYF	TGTGCCAGAAGCTTAATCCCCAACAGGGTCAACTCCTACGAGCAGTACTTC
TRBV9	NA	NA	TRBJ1-2	CASSVDRDGYTF	TGTGCCAGCAGCGTAGACCGAGATGGCTACACCTTC